This is a list of T cell receptor beta chains from one sample in a study of shared clonotypes between healthy human individuals. Measured with immunoSEQ multiplex PCR; TCRdb has only the in-frame clones, and not every one. The sample lists about 2.1 million clones; 93% were seen once. Input material: naive CD8+ T cells from PBMCs. The receptors originated from a man aged 18 to 30 in good health. Some clones in this sample may be carry-over from other donors' samples. CDR3s include the opening cysteine and the closing phenylalanine or tryptophan. Each record gives: V gene, J gene, D gene, clone size, CDR3 DNA, CDR3 protein. A D gene is named only where the DNA matches it firmly. Some rows have no size entry. The others give once, few or many, or a class for an expanded clone.

TRBV18	TRBJ2-7	TRBD2	once	TGTGCCAGCTCACCGAGTCCATTAGCGGGAGAGGACTACGAGCAGTACTTC	CASSPSPLAGEDYEQYF
TRBV19	TRBJ1-2	TRBD1	NA	TGTGCCAGTAGTCCCTGGACAGGGGAGGTATACACCTTC	CASSPWTGEVYTF
TRBV25-1	TRBJ1-2	NA	NA	TGTGCCAGCAGTGATCACGCCACGCACGAAGCTAACTATGGCTACACCTTC	CASSDHATHEANYGYTF
TRBV11-3	TRBJ2-1	TRBD1	once	TGTGCCAGCAGCCCCGACAGGGGTTACAATGAGCAGTTCTTC	CASSPDRGYNEQFF
TRBV7-9	TRBJ1-5	NA	NA	TGTGCCAGCAGCTCGATCGGGAGCAATCAGCCCCAGCATTTT	CASSSIGSNQPQHF
TRBV4-1	TRBJ1-3	NA	NA	TGCGCCAGCAGCCAAGCCCCCGGTATAATCTCGGGGGCAGGGACCATATATTTT	CASSQAPGIISGAGTIYF
TRBV4-3	TRBJ1-1	TRBD1	NA	TGCGCCAGCAGCCAGGACCCGGCCACAGGGGGCCGGACTGAAGCTTTCTTT	CASSQDPATGGRTEAFF
TRBV27	TRBJ1-4	NA	once	TGTGCCAGCAGTTCCCATGCCGGGACAAATGAAAAACTGTTTTTT	CASSSHAGTNEKLFF
TRBV7-2	TRBJ1-3	TRBD1	NA	TGTGCCAGCAGCTTAAGGGGGGACAGGGGTCGATGGAACACCATATATTTT	CASSLRGDRGRWNTIYF
TRBV5-4	TRBJ2-1	NA	NA	TGTGCCAGCAGCTTATCGCTGTACAATGAGCAGTTCTTC	CASSLSLYNEQFF
TRBV19	TRBJ1-5	NA	NA	TGTGCCAGTAGTATCGGCGGGCCCCAGCATTTT	CASSIGGPQHF
TRBV2	TRBJ2-5	NA	once	TGTGCCAGCTCTGTTCGGGGCATTGAGACCCAGTACTTC	CASSVRGIETQYF
TRBV6-1	TRBJ2-7	TRBD1	NA	TGTGCCAGCAGTGACTGGACAGGGGGGAATTACGAGCAGTACTTC	CASSDWTGGNYEQYF
TRBV6-5	TRBJ1-5	NA	NA	TGTGCCAGCAAACCCGATTATAGCAATCAGCCCCAGCATTTT	CASKPDYSNQPQHF
TRBV5-1	TRBJ2-7	NA	once	TGCGCCAGCAGCTTTGGCACCTCCTACGAGCAGTACTTC	CASSFGTSYEQYF
TRBV15	TRBJ2-7	TRBD1	NA	TGTGCCACCAGCAACAATGGACAGGGGGTATTCTCCTACGAGCAGTACTTC	CATSNNGQGVFSYEQYF
TRBV29-1	TRBJ1-4	TRBD1	NA	TGCAGCGCCAGGACAGGAAGTAATGAAAAACTGTTTTTT	CSARTGSNEKLFF
TRBV6-5	TRBJ2-5	NA	once	TGTGCCAGCAGTTCGGGGGGCGCTGGTAGGGAGACCCAGTACTTC	CASSSGGAGRETQYF
TRBV29-1	TRBJ2-1	TRBD2	NA	TGCAGCGTGACGGGACTAGCGAGAGGGAATGAGCAGTTCTTC	CSVTGLARGNEQFF
TRBV7-9	TRBJ2-6	TRBD1	NA	TGTGCCAGCAGCTTCAGTCGGTTCTCCGGGACAGAGCTCAACGTCCTGACTTTC	CASSFSRFSGTELNVLTF
TRBV27	TRBJ2-7	TRBD1	NA	TGTGCCAGCAGTATTCGGGACAGGGGCTACGAGCAGTACTTC	CASSIRDRGYEQYF
TRBV7-2	TRBJ1-5	TRBD1	NA	TGTGCCAGCAGCTCACAGGGGGCTAGCAATCAGCCCCAGCATTTT	CASSSQGASNQPQHF
TRBV13	TRBJ2-7	NA	NA	TGTGCCAGCAGCGCCCGGGCCCGATTGGGCGAGCAGTACTTC	CASSARARLGEQYF
TRBV5-5	TRBJ2-7	NA	NA	TGTGCCAGCAGCTTGATCCCGGGGTCGGGCGAGCAGTACTTC	CASSLIPGSGEQYF
TRBV27	TRBJ2-7	NA	NA	TGTGCCAGCAGTTTACGCCTCTGGGACGAGCAGTACTTC	CASSLRLWDEQYF
TRBV4-1	TRBJ2-1	NA	NA	TGCGCCAGCAGCCAAGTGAGCGGAAGCAATGAGCAGTTCTTC	CASSQVSGSNEQFF
TRBV9	TRBJ2-7	TRBD1	NA	TGTGCCAGCAGCGTGGACAGGGATTACGAGCAGTACTTC	CASSVDRDYEQYF
TRBV7-2	TRBJ1-2	NA	NA	TGTGCCAGCAGCTTAGCGGAGATAGTCTATGGCTACACCTTC	CASSLAEIVYGYTF
TRBV7-9	TRBJ2-3	TRBD2	NA	TGTGCCAGCAGCTCGGGACTAGCGGAGACAGATACGCAGTATTTT	CASSSGLAETDTQYF
TRBV28	TRBJ2-3	NA	NA	TGTGCCAGCAGTGGTACCGGGACCCCTAGCACAGATACGCAGTATTTT	CASSGTGTPSTDTQYF
TRBV2	TRBJ2-7	TRBD2	few	TGTGCCAGCAACCCGTTAGAAGACGTAGCGGGAGGGCCGGGGGAGCAGTACTTC	CASNPLEDVAGGPGEQYF
TRBV7-2	TRBJ2-2	NA	NA	TGTGCCAGCAGAACCCCCGGGGCTGACACCGGGGAGCTGTTTTTT	CASRTPGADTGELFF